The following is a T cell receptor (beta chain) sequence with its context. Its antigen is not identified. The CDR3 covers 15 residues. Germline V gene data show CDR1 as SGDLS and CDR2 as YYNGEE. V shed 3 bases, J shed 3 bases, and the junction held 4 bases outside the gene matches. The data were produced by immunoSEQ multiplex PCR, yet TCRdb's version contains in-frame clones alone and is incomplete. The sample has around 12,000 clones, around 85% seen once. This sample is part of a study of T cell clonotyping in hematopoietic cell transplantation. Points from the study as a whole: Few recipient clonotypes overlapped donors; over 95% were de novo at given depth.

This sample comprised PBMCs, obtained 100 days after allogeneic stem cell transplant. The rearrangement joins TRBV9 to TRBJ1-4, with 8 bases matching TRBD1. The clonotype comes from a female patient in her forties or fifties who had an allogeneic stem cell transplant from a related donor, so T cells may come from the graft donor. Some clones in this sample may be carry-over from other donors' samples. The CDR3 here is CASSEATGANEKLFF. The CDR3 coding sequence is TGTGCCAGCAGCGAAGCGACAGGGGCTAATGAAAAACTGTTTTTT.